This TCR beta chain was sequenced during a study of post-analysis software for immune sequencing data. Study-wide background: Disease courses included relapsing-remitting, secondary progressive and progressive-relapsing multiple sclerosis.

Overall study results and limits: When compared against controls, multiple sclerosis patients showed significantly lower normalized Chao1 diversity. Pronounced co-clustering by F measure was evident among identically batched samples.

Incorporated into the TCR beta cDNA libraries were unique molecular identifiers, which served to reduce PCR and sequencing biases. TCRdb independently ran MiXCR on the PCR reads; one entry per CDR3 protein. The data contain a few hundred thousand distinct CDR3 sequences, less than 40% of them singletons. This clonotype was recorded once. Its cognate antigen is unknown. The source is a girl under 18 with multiple sclerosis. Sequencing was performed on blood.

CDR3 loop: CASIKGGGYEQYF. The CDR3 nucleotides read TGTGCCAGCATTAAAGGTGGGGGCTACGAGCAGTACTTC. The rearrangement links TRBV7-2 to TRBJ2-7; D may correspond to TRBD1 or TRBD2 (5 bases each). Germline CDR1 is SGHTA and CDR2 is FQGNSA. The CDR3 is 13 amino acids. With 7 bases removed from V and 3 bases from J, the gap between germline ends came to 13 bases. The full variable domain, completed using reference TRBV7-2 and TRBJ2-7, is GAGVSQSPSNKVTEKGKDVELRCDPISGHTALYWYRQSLGQGLEFLIYFQGNSAPDKSGLPSDRFSAERTGGSVSTLTIQRTQQEDSAVYLCASIKGGGYEQYFGPGTRLTVT.